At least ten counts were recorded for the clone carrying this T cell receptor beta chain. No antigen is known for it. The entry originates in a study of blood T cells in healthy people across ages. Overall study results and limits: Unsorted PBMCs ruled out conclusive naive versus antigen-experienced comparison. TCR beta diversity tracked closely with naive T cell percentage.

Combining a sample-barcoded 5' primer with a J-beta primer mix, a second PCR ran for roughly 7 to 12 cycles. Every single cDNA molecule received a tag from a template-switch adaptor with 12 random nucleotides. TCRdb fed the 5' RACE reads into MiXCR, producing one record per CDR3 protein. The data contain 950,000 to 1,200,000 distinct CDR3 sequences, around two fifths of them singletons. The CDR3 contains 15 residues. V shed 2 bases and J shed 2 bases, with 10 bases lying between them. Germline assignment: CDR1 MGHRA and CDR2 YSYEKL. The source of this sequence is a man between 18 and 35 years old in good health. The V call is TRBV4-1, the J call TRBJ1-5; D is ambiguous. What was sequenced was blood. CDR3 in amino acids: CASSQTAGGNQPQHF. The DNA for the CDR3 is TGCGCCAGCAGCCAAACGGCCGGAGGCAATCAGCCCCAGCATTTT.